The 27 T cell receptor beta chains below all came from one sample that was sequenced in a study of shared clonotypes between healthy human individuals. Generated by immunoSEQ multiplex PCR, the TCRdb table keeps only in-frame clones and is missing some. The data show about 95,000 clones, about 68% seen once. The specimen sequenced was memory CD8+ T cells sorted from blood. The subset is: CD45RO+ cells pooled with CCR7-negative TemRA cells. Receptors were obtained from a man aged 30-40 years in good health.

This CDR3 reads CASRAGTGGINEQYF. The CDR3 bases are TGTGCCAGCAGAGCCGGGACAGGGGGCATAAACGAGCAGTACTTC. This sequence joins TRBV2 and TRBJ2-7; 12 positions match TRBD1. The V gene end was trimmed by 6 bases and the J gene end by 5 bases; junction bases not matched to a gene: 8. The CDR3 is made up of 15 amino acids. Germline V lookup: CDR1 SNHLY, CDR2 FYNNEI.

The chain couples TRBV11-2 to TRBJ2-7; D perhaps matches TRBD2 (6 bases). Germline V gene sequence: CDR1 SGHAT, CDR2 FQNNGV. Trimming took off 1 base at V and 2 bases at J, with 12 bases between the two ends. The CDR3 has 15 residues. The CDR3 DNA sequence: TGTGCCAGCAGCTTAGGGAGGGCTCTCACCTACGAGCAGTACTTC. It is translated as CASSLGRALTYEQYF.

This clone has at least ten counts. The chain joins TRBV28 to TRBJ2-7, with D uncertain. Trimming took off 1 base at V and 3 bases at J, with 4 bases between the two ends. The CDR3 spans 12 residues. The germline V gene has CDR1 MDHEN and CDR2 SYDVKM. The CDR3 protein is CASSLLRYEQYF. CDR3 in DNA: TGTGCCAGCAGTTTATTGCGCTACGAGCAGTACTTC.

This clone was found a few times. This chain joins TRBV6-1 and TRBJ2-7, with TRBD2 matching 8 bases. The V and J ends lost 6 bases and 3 bases, in that order; junction bases with no gene match: 10. Germline CDR1 and CDR2: MNHNS and SASEGT. The CDR3 covers 15 residues. The CDR3 sequence: CASSPPSGGGYEQYF. In DNA form, the CDR3 reads TGTGCCAGCAGCCCACCAAGCGGGGGAGGCTACGAGCAGTACTTC.

The rearrangement uses TRBV2 and TRBJ2-7; D tentatively reads TRBD1 or TRBD2 (7 bases each). This CDR3 has 15 residues. V shed 0 bases and J shed 2 bases, with 11 bases lying between them. Germline lookup yields CDR1 SNHLY and CDR2 FYNNEI. The CDR3 nucleotides are TGTGCCAGCAGTGAAGCAGCGGGACAGCCCTACGAGCAGTACTTC. Translating gives CASSEAAGQPYEQYF.

This clone was found a few times. The chain combines TRBV5-5 with TRBJ2-7; D is unclear. CDR1 and CDR2 (germline): SGHKS, YYEKEE (reference sequence). The CDR3 runs to 14 residues. Trimming took 5 bases from V and 2 from J, leaving 14 bases between them. The CDR3 coding sequence is TGTGCCAGCAGGCGGAGTCTTACGCCCTACGAGCAGTACTTC. Translation gives CASRRSLTPYEQYF.

This rearrangement joins TRBV7-4 to TRBJ2-7; D is undetermined. V lost 5 bases, J lost 4 bases, and 12 bases lay in between. This CDR3 has 13 amino acids. Looked up from germline, CDR1 is SGHVT and CDR2 is SQSDAQ. This CDR3 reads CASSPKGPYEQYF. Here the CDR3 DNA reads TGTGCCAGCAGCCCCAAGGGTCCTTACGAGCAGTACTTC.

The chain is built from TRBV20-1 and TRBJ1-2; D gene uncertain. The CDR3 runs to 10 residues. CDR1 and CDR2 from the germline V gene are DFQATT and SNEGSKA (reference sequence). The CDR3 DNA reads TGCATCACACCGAACTATGGCTACACCTTC. Translation gives CITPNYGYTF.

This chain joins TRBV7-3 and TRBJ2-2; D gene ambiguous. The V end lost 4 bases, the J end lost 2 bases, and 8 bases lay between the germline ends. Germline V CDR1 and CDR2: SGHTA, FQGTGA. The CDR3 contains 14 residues. The chain's CDR3 is CASSSAGNTGELFF. CDR3 coding DNA: TGTGCCAGCAGCTCCGCTGGAAACACCGGGGAGCTGTTTTTT. Full variable domain (remainder filled in from reference TRBV7-3 and TRBJ2-2): GAGVSQTPSNKVTEKGKYVELRCDPISGHTALYWYRQSLGQGPEFLIYFQGTGAADDSGLPNDRFFAVRPEGSVSTLKIQRTERGDSAVYLCASSSAGNTGELFFGEGSRLTVL.

The chain has TRBV5-6 and TRBJ1-3; perhaps TRBD1 as D (5 bases). Germline CDR1 reads SGHDT; CDR2 reads YYEEEE. V was cut by 4 bases and J by 0 bases, with 14 bases left in between. This CDR3 region has 16 residues. The CDR3 loop reads CASSTFGTSSGNTIYF. CDR3 coding DNA: TGTGCCAGCAGCACGTTTGGGACCAGCTCTGGAAACACCATATATTTT.

This chain connects TRBV9 to TRBJ2-3; D is perhaps TRBD1 (5 bases). V shed 1 base and J shed 5 bases, with 5 bases lying between them. Germline V CDR1 and CDR2: SGDLS, YYNGEE. This CDR3 has 12 residues. Here the CDR3 reads CASSVQGDTQYF. The CDR3, as DNA: TGTGCCAGCAGCGTACAGGGAGATACGCAGTATTTT.

This CDR3 reads CASSLVSGYQDNEQFF. The CDR3 DNA reads as TGTGCCAGCAGCTTAGTATCCGGGTATCAGGACAATGAGCAGTTCTTC. The V and J genes are TRBV7-8 and TRBJ2-1; no reliable D call. The CDR3 length is 16 residues. Germline CDR1 reads SGHVS; CDR2 reads FQNEAQ. Between the trimmed V and J ends, which lost 1 base and 5 bases, there was a span of 15 bases.

The chain links TRBV5-5 to TRBJ2-1; D is ambiguous. CDR1 SGHKS and CDR2 YYEKEE come from the germline V gene (reference sequence). V was clipped by 4 bases and J by 4 bases, with 18 bases between them. The CDR3 runs 16 residues. CDR3 region: CASSPMDPQFYNEQFF. Here the CDR3 DNA reads TGTGCCAGCAGCCCTATGGACCCACAATTTTACAATGAGCAGTTCTTC. Full variable domain (remainder filled in from reference TRBV5-5 and TRBJ2-1): DAGVTQSPTHLIKTRGQQVTLRCSPISGHKSVSWYQQVLGQGPQFIFQYYEKEERGRGNFPDRFSARQFPNYSSELNVNALLLGDSALYLCASSPMDPQFYNEQFFGPGTRLTVL.

This clone was observed a single time. Other DNA variants within this sample encode the same CDR3. The chain combines TRBV6-5 with TRBJ2-7; possible D gene TRBD1, 6 bases. The CDR3 has 12 amino acids. Trimming left V 6 bases short and J 4 bases short, with 10 bases between. Germline-derived CDR1 and CDR2 are MNHEY and SVGAGI. The CDR3 sequence is CASRSTGYEQYF. CDR3 nucleotides: TGTGCCAGCAGATCTACAGGGTACGAGCAGTACTTC.

The chain combines TRBV2 with TRBJ2-1, with 9 nucleotides matching TRBD2. This CDR3 has 16 amino acids. Trimming cost V 6 bases and J 4 bases; bases outside gene matches: 10. Per the germline V gene, CDR1 is SNHLY and CDR2 is FYNNEI. CDR3: CASSRYGLAPYNEQFF. CDR3 coding DNA: TGTGCCAGCAGCCGGTATGGACTAGCGCCATACAATGAGCAGTTCTTC.

The chain employs TRBV27 and TRBJ1-5; 10 bases map to TRBD1. Germline CDR1 reads MNHEY; CDR2 reads SMNVEV (reference sequence). The CDR3 consists of 18 residues. J was trimmed by 3 bases and V by 6 bases; bases with no gene match: 14. The CDR3 DNA reads TGTGCCAGCAGCCGCTTTCGACCGACAGGGGGCTTCAATCAGCCCCAGCATTTT. Amino acids: CASSRFRPTGGFNQPQHF.

This chain uses TRBV4-3 with TRBJ2-1; D not certain. With 0 bases removed from V and 6 bases from J, the gap between germline ends came to 12 bases. Germline CDR1 and CDR2: LGHNA and YSLEER. The CDR3 is 15 residues long. This CDR3 reads CASSQEVGWANEQFF. CDR3 sequence (DNA): TGCGCCAGCAGCCAAGAAGTCGGATGGGCCAATGAGCAGTTCTTC.

This clone has at least ten counts. V and J are TRBV14 and TRBJ2-3; 13 positions agree with TRBD2. Germline CDR1 is SGHDN and CDR2 is FVKESK. CDR3 length: 16 residues. V lost 6 bases, J lost 3 bases, and 6 bases stayed unmatched. CDR3 amino acids: CASSPGTSGTTDTQYF. The CDR3 coding sequence is TGTGCCAGCAGTCCCGGGACTAGCGGGACAACAGATACGCAGTATTTT.

This clone appeared once. The chain has TRBV20-1 and TRBJ1-1; possibly TRBD1 for D (6 bases). Germline CDR1 and CDR2: DFQATT and SNEGSKA (reference sequence). V was trimmed by 5 bases and J by 8 bases, leaving 12 bases between them. The CDR3 runs to 11 residues. DNA for the CDR3: TGCAGTGCTTACAGGGAGGGGGAAGCTTTCTTT. Encoded protein: CSAYREGEAFF.

The rearrangement links TRBV6-1 to TRBJ2-3; TRBD1 aligns across 11 bases. Germline V CDR1 and CDR2: MNHNS, SASEGT. V lost 3 bases and J lost 5; bases outside the gene matches: 7. The CDR3 extends over 16 amino acids. The CDR3 DNA sequence: TGTGCCAGCAGTGACGTTTCCGGGACAGGGGGAGATACGCAGTATTTT. Translating it yields CASSDVSGTGGDTQYF.

The chain recombines TRBV9 with TRBJ2-1; 8 bases fit TRBD1. The CDR3 covers 16 residues. Germline CDR1 and CDR2: SGDLS and YYNGEE. The trim removed 3 bases at V and 2 bases at J, leaving 7 bases unmatched. The CDR3 DNA follows: TGTGCCAGCAGCGGCAGGGGGCAAACCACCTACAATGAGCAGTTCTTC. Its translation: CASSGRGQTTYNEQFF.

This clone is judged medium-sized. The chain is built from TRBV4-1 and TRBJ1-1; D is perhaps TRBD1 (6 bases). Germline loops: CDR1 MGHRA, CDR2 YSYEKL. V was shortened by 4 bases and J by 5 bases, with 8 bases between the two germline ends. This CDR3 has 12 amino acids. The CDR3 loop reads CASSPQGTEAFF. The CDR3, as DNA: TGCGCCAGCAGCCCACAGGGAACTGAAGCTTTCTTT.

The chain uses TRBV18 and TRBJ2-3; D is uncertain. Germline lookup yields CDR1 KGHSH and CDR2 LQKENI. Trimming took off 4 bases at V and 4 bases at J, with 12 bases between the two ends. This CDR3 region has 14 residues. The CDR3 bases are TGTGCCAGCTCACGAAACGGGCTAGCAGATACGCAGTATTTT. Protein sequence: CASSRNGLADTQYF.

The chain recombines TRBV27 with TRBJ2-7; TRBD2 agrees at 13 bases. The junction had 16 bases not matched to a gene; V was cut back by 2 bases and J by 6 bases. Germline CDR1 MNHEY, CDR2 SMNVEV (reference sequence). The CDR3 consists of 19 residues. CDR3 region: CASSLRVPGLAGEGSEQYF. DNA of the CDR3: TGTGCCAGCAGTTTAAGAGTCCCAGGACTAGCGGGAGAGGGCTCCGAGCAGTACTTC.

The chain couples TRBV5-1 to TRBJ2-7; TRBD2 might be the D (5 bases). The germline V gene has CDR1 SGHRS and CDR2 YFSETQ. Trimming cost V 0 bases and J 3 bases, with 13 bases left between them. The CDR3 is 15 residues long. CDR3 loop: CASSLALERSYEQYF. DNA for the CDR3: TGCGCCAGCAGCTTGGCCCTCGAGCGGAGCTACGAGCAGTACTTC.

J is TRBJ2-2 and V is TRBV5-4; D not resolved. CDR3 length equals 13 residues. CDR1 is SGHNT and CDR2 is YYREEE in the germline V gene (reference sequence). V shed 3 bases and J shed 3 bases, with 6 bases lying between them. CDR3 coding DNA: TGTGCCAGCAGCTCGGAGCACACCGGGGAGCTGTTTTTT. This encodes CASSSEHTGELFF.

The chain carries TRBV11-2 and TRBJ2-1; TRBD2 might be the D (6 bases). The germline CDR1 and CDR2 sequences are SGHAT and FQNNGV. The CDR3 consists of 13 residues. Trimming stripped 1 base from V and 9 bases from J, with 10 bases between. CDR3 coding DNA: TGTGCCAGCAGCTTAGGGCTAGCGAGTGAGCAGTTCTTC. Residues: CASSLGLASEQFF.